The next 20 T cell receptor beta chains were all read from a single sample in a study of a mutant IDH1 vaccine in newly diagnosed glioma. Time point described: baseline, week 1 (first vaccination visit). Treatment meaning: pre-vaccination baseline after standard-of-care therapy. TCRdb's table, derived via immunoSEQ multiplex PCR, lists solely in-frame clones and lacks some. The sample lists some 100,000 clones, about four fifths occurring once. The starting material was PBMCs, obtained from a glioma patient treated with radiotherapy, temozolomide or both. The receptors here all came from a woman between 50 and 59 years old with glioma.

V gene TRBV10-2 combines with J gene TRBJ2-7, with D hard to call. Trimming pared 9 bases from V and 2 bases from J, leaving 14 bases between. The CDR3 loop spans 13 amino acids. The V gene's germline CDR1 is WSHSY and CDR2 SAAADI. DNA of the CDR3: TGCGCCAGTTCACCGGGCCGTACCTACGAGCAGTACTTC. Amino acids: CASSPGRTYEQYF.

The chain combines TRBV5-4 with TRBJ1-3; D remains ambiguous. Trimming removed 2 bases from V and 0 bases from J, with 9 bases in between. CDR3 length: 15 residues. CDR1 and CDR2 from the germline V gene are SGHNT and YYREEE (reference sequence). This CDR3 reads CASSFAATSGNTIYF. Written as DNA, the CDR3 is TGTGCCAGCAGCTTCGCGGCGACCTCTGGAAACACCATATATTTT.

The chain combines TRBV7-2 with TRBJ1-4; D uncertain. V lost 1 base and J 3 bases, leaving 12 bases between the germline ends. CDR1 SGHTA and CDR2 FQGNSA come from the germline V gene. This CDR3 is built from 16 residues. CDR3 sequence (DNA): TGTGCCAGCAGCTTAGACGGTCAGAGGGCTAATGAAAAACTGTTTTTT. It codes for CASSLDGQRANEKLFF.

The chain has TRBV28 and TRBJ2-7; D gene ambiguous. The germline V gene encodes CDR1 MDHEN and CDR2 SYDVKM. V lost 5 bases and J 4 bases, leaving 6 bases between the germline ends. The CDR3 contains 11 residues. CDR3 bases: TGTGCCAGCAGTCTCCGGTACGAGCAGTACTTC. Translated: CASSLRYEQYF.

V is TRBV6-6 and J is TRBJ2-3; possible D gene TRBD1, 7 bases. V shed 2 bases and J shed 10 bases, with 16 bases lying between them. CDR1 is MNHNY, CDR2 SVGAGI, per germline (reference sequence). CDR3 length equals 14 residues. CDR3 in DNA: TGTGCCAGCAGTTACCCGGCGGGGACAGTTCCGCAGTATTTT. It is translated as CASSYPAGTVPQYF.

This chain joins TRBV28 and TRBJ1-2, with D perhaps TRBD1 (5 bases). The CDR3 totals 13 residues. The V gene lost 7 bases and the J gene lost 0 bases, with 9 bases spanning the gap. Looked up from germline, CDR1 is MDHEN and CDR2 is SYDVKM. The CDR3 is CASNQGTNYGYTF. The CDR3 nucleotides read TGTGCCAGCAACCAGGGAACTAACTATGGCTACACCTTC.

The J gene is TRBJ1-6, the V gene TRBV5-1; TRBD1 agrees at 8 bases. Germline CDR1 reads SGHRS; CDR2 reads YFSETQ. This CDR3 has 16 residues. The V and J ends lost 6 bases and 10 bases, in that order; junction bases with no gene match: 15. In nucleotides, the CDR3 is TGCGCCAGCAACCCCGGGGACAGGAGAGGGAGGTCACCCCTCCACTTT. Amino acid sequence: CASNPGDRRGRSPLHF.

The CDR3 spells CAWGSSYQETQYF. The DNA for the CDR3 is TGTGCCTGGGGGTCAAGTTACCAAGAGACCCAGTACTTC. The rearrangement uses TRBV30 and TRBJ2-5; D not certain. CDR3 length equals 13 residues. V was trimmed by 5 bases and J by 0 bases, leaving 10 bases between them. The germline V gene has CDR1 GTSNPN and CDR2 SVGIG (reference sequence).

The rearrangement uses TRBV9 and TRBJ2-5; 7 bases align to TRBD2. This CDR3 is 15 amino acids long. Germline CDR1 is SGDLS and CDR2 is YYNGEE. J was trimmed by 2 bases and V by 0 bases; bases with no gene match: 4. In DNA form, the CDR3 reads TGTGCCAGCAGCGTAGGGCGGGGGAGTCAAGAGACCCAGTACTTC. This sequence encodes CASSVGRGSQETQYF.

This clone appeared a few times. V gene TRBV28 combines with J gene TRBJ2-5; D ambiguous. Germline CDR1 reads MDHEN; CDR2 reads SYDVKM. V lost 1 base and J lost 0, with 6 bases in between. The CDR3 extends over 14 amino acids. The DNA of the CDR3 is TGTGCCAGCAGTTTATATGACAACCAAGAGACCCAGTACTTC. It specifies CASSLYDNQETQYF. The entire variable domain, with the rest obtained from reference TRBV28 and TRBJ2-5, is as follows: DVKVTQSSRYLVKRTGEKVFLECVQDMDHENMFWYRQDPGLGLRLIYFSYDVKMKEKGDIPEGYSVSREKKERFSLILESASTNQTSMYLCASSLYDNQETQYFGPGTRLLVL.

The rearrangement uses TRBV18 and TRBJ1-2; TRBD1 agrees at 9 bases. There are 14 residues in the CDR3. Looked up from germline, CDR1 is KGHSH and CDR2 is LQKENI. V dropped 3 bases and J dropped 8; count of bases not matched to a gene: 7. The CDR3 DNA is TGTGCCAGCTCACCTGGACAGGGGACAGGGGGCTACACCTTC. Amino acids: CASSPGQGTGGYTF. The full variable domain, in which reference TRBV18 and TRBJ1-2 provide the parts outside the CDR3, is NAGVMQNPRHLVRRRGQEARLRCSPMKGHSHVYWYRQLPEEGLKFMVYLQKENIIDESGMPKERFSAEFPKEGPSILRIQQVVRGDSAAYFCASSPGQGTGGYTFGSGTRLTVV.

CDR3 nucleotide sequence: TGTGCCAGCAGTCGAGAATCCTCTGGAAACACCATATATTTT. It translates to CASSRESSGNTIYF. The chain recombines TRBV6-5 with TRBJ1-3; D not resolved. V shed 5 bases and J shed 0 bases, with 8 bases lying between them. CDR1 MNHEY and CDR2 SVGAGI come from the germline V gene. The CDR3 length is 14 residues.

The chain links TRBV6-5 to TRBJ2-1, with 9 bases aligning to TRBD1. Losses at the gene ends were 5 bases for V and 5 bases for J; bases not matched to a gene: 4. The CDR3 has 14 residues. Per the germline V gene, CDR1 is MNHEY and CDR2 is SVGAGI. CDR3 protein: CASSTRTGDNEQFF. CDR3 DNA sequence: TGTGCCAGCAGTACGCGGACAGGGGACAATGAGCAGTTCTTC.

This clone was detected only a few times. The chain couples TRBV6-1 to TRBJ1-4; 7 bases match TRBD1. From germline, CDR1 is MNHNS and CDR2 SASEGT. The CDR3 runs to 14 residues. J was trimmed by 8 bases and V by 6 bases; bases with no gene match: 9. CDR3 loop: CASRDRVLQEKLFF. The CDR3, as DNA: TGTGCCAGCAGAGACAGGGTTCTTCAAGAAAAACTGTTTTTT.

This chain joins TRBV2 and TRBJ1-5; D unclear. The V end was cut by 3 bases, the J end by 0 bases, with 9 bases between. Germline CDR1 is SNHLY and CDR2 is FYNNEI. The CDR3 is 15 amino acids. CDR3 DNA: TGTGCCAGCAGTGATGGCAGAAATAGCAATCAGCCCCAGCATTTT. As protein: CASSDGRNSNQPQHF.

This clone showed up just once. This chain connects TRBV5-4 to TRBJ2-3; D possibly corresponds to TRBD2 (6 bases). With 4 bases removed from V and 2 bases from J, the gap between germline ends came to 11 bases. This CDR3 contains 14 residues. Germline V gene lookup returns CDR1 SGHNT and CDR2 YYREEE (reference sequence). The CDR3: CASSQGLNTDTQYF. The DNA for the CDR3 is TGTGCCAGCAGCCAGGGACTTAACACAGATACGCAGTATTTT.

The chain couples TRBV5-4 to TRBJ1-3, with D possibly being TRBD1 (5 bases). There are 16 residues in the CDR3. CDR1 SGHNT and CDR2 YYREEE come from the germline V gene (reference sequence). V was trimmed by 3 bases and J by 0 bases, leaving 13 bases between them. CDR3 sequence: CASSWGGRSSGNTIYF. The CDR3 DNA reads TGTGCCAGCAGCTGGGGGGGGAGGAGCTCTGGAAACACCATATATTTT.

The V call is TRBV6-1, the J call TRBJ2-7, with D tentatively TRBD1 (6 bases). V was clipped by 4 bases and J by 3 bases, with 13 bases between them. The CDR3 sequence is 14 residues long. The germline gives CDR1 MNHNS, CDR2 SASEGT. This chain's CDR3 is CASSGGDNFYEQYF. CDR3 bases: TGTGCCAGCAGTGGTGGGGACAACTTCTACGAGCAGTACTTC.

The rearrangement uses TRBV5-4 and TRBJ1-1; D unclear. The germline V and J ends were trimmed by 1 base and 1 base, with 11 bases remaining between them. The germline gives CDR1 SGHNT, CDR2 YYREEE (reference sequence). The length of the CDR3 is 15 residues. CDR3 loop: CASSLSARGNTEAFF. The DNA of the CDR3 is TGTGCCAGCAGCTTGTCAGCGCGGGGGAACACTGAAGCTTTCTTT.

This rearrangement joins TRBV15 to TRBJ2-5; no definite D call. CDR1 is LNHNV and CDR2 is YYDKDF in the germline V gene (reference sequence). Between the trimmed V and J ends, which lost 3 bases and 2 bases, there was a span of 4 bases. The CDR3 covers 12 residues. This CDR3 is CATSRNQETQYF. DNA of the CDR3: TGTGCCACCAGCAGGAATCAAGAGACCCAGTACTTC.